This TCR beta chain is drawn from a study of T cells in women clearing cervical HPV infection. General observations from the study: Timing of associations relative to infection is unclear; T-cell subsets were not isolated.

For this clone: The antigen is undetermined. The read gets to within 3 residues of the CDR3 end, and the germline J gene fills in the rest.

Assay: immunoSEQ multiplex PCR; the TCRdb copy retains only in-frame clones and omits some. The sample totals roughly 20,000 clones. The trim removed 3 bases at V and 5 bases at J, leaving 6 bases unmatched. This CDR3 region has 14 residues. CDR1 and CDR2 from the germline V gene are SGHTA and FQGNSA. The source is a woman between 18 and 69 years old with a cervical HPV16 infection that either progressed to CIN3+ or cleared (not recorded which). The sequencing sample was made of blood buffy coat. This chain connects TRBV7-2 to TRBJ2-5, with 7 bases matching TRBD2. Here the CDR3 reads CASSFLLAVETQYF. The CDR3 DNA, read in part, is TGTGCCAGCAGCTTCCTCCTAGCGGTTGAGACC.